One sample yielded the 18 T cell receptor beta chains listed below, sequenced in a study of cytomegalovirus exposure and HLA in healthy donors. Profiling relied on immunoSEQ multiplex PCR, and the TCRdb table lists in-frame clones only, not all of them. The table has about 98,000 clones, approximately 90% seen once. The sample taken for sequencing was PBMCs. These receptor sequences come from a woman aged 25 to 39 in good health and CMV-seronegative.

The V call is TRBV7-6, the J call TRBJ1-1; D is undetermined. Per germline, CDR1 SGHVS and CDR2 FNYEAQ. The CDR3 length is 13 residues. V lost 4 bases and J 6 bases, leaving 12 bases between the germline ends. The CDR3 coding sequence is TGTGCCAGCAGCTACCTGGCAGGTTCTGAAGCTTTCTTT. This translates into CASSYLAGSEAFF.

The V gene is TRBV5-1, the J gene TRBJ2-6, with D uncertain. V dropped 0 bases and J dropped 3 bases, with 7 bases sitting between them. The CDR3 has 15 amino acids. Germline loops: CDR1 SGHRS, CDR2 YFSETQ. This chain's CDR3 is CASSLALGGANVLTF. As DNA, the CDR3 is TGCGCCAGCAGCTTGGCCCTCGGTGGGGCCAACGTCCTGACTTTC.

The chain carries TRBV10-3 and TRBJ1-6; 7 bases agree with TRBD1. CDR3 size: 16 residues. Trimming took 4 bases from V and 6 from J; bases not matched to a gene: 9. CDR1 is ENHRY and CDR2 is SYGVKD in the germline V gene. CDR3 sequence (DNA): TGTGCCATCAGTGCCCGGGACAGTCTCCTTAATTCACCCCTCCACTTT. Translating it yields CAISARDSLLNSPLHF.

This clone occurred once. The chain recombines TRBV27 with TRBJ2-3; 8 nucleotides agree with TRBD2. Germline trimming cut 4 bases from V and 3 bases from J; bases unmatched to any gene: 21. The CDR3 is made up of 20 amino acids. Looked up from germline, CDR1 is MNHEY and CDR2 is SMNVEV (reference sequence). The CDR3 DNA reads TGTGCCAGCAGTTCCCTAACGAAGAGCGGGGGAACCCGGGGGACAGATACGCAGTATTTT. Its protein is CASSSLTKSGGTRGTDTQYF.

The chain joins TRBV28 to TRBJ1-4; unclear D gene. V lost 2 bases and J 9 bases, leaving 13 bases between the germline ends. The CDR3 is 14 amino acids. The V gene's germline CDR1 is MDHEN and CDR2 SYDVKM. Here the CDR3 reads CASSLTTIRKKLFF. The CDR3, as DNA: TGTGCCAGCAGTTTAACGACAATTCGGAAAAAACTGTTTTTT.

This clone was observed once. This chain links TRBV6-5 with TRBJ2-3; 13 bases fit TRBD2. The CDR3 extends over 15 amino acids. Germline V gives CDR1 MNHEY, CDR2 SVGAGI. J gave up 8 bases and V 8 bases, and 10 bases lay outside the gene matches. The CDR3 here is CASSSGTSGASTQYF. DNA for the CDR3: TGTGCCAGCTCATCCGGGACTAGCGGGGCCAGTACGCAGTATTTT.

The chain couples TRBV6-1 to TRBJ1-5; D remains unclear. The CDR3 is made up of 13 amino acids. Germline lookup yields CDR1 MNHNS and CDR2 SASEGT. Trimming removed 3 bases at V and 5 bases at J, with 8 bases between. The CDR3: CASSDFGDQPQHF. The CDR3 DNA reads as TGTGCCAGCAGTGATTTCGGGGATCAGCCCCAGCATTTT.

The chain has TRBV29-1 and TRBJ2-7; 7 bases align to TRBD1. The CDR3 spans 14 residues. Per the germline V gene, CDR1 is SQVTM and CDR2 is ANQGSEA. J gave up 5 bases and V 4 bases, and 11 bases lay outside the gene matches. The CDR3 reads CSVAGRGIPHEQYF. The CDR3 nucleotides are TGCAGCGTTGCGGGCAGGGGGATACCCCACGAGCAGTACTTC.

The chain has TRBV19 and TRBJ2-2; 7 bases match TRBD1. This CDR3 spans 15 amino acids. Trimming removed 5 bases from V and 0 bases from J; junction bases left unmatched: 3. Germline CDR1 and CDR2: LNHDA and SQIVND (reference sequence). The CDR3 region has the DNA TGTGCCAGTAGTCTCGGGACAGCGAACACCGGGGAGCTGTTTTTT. As protein: CASSLGTANTGELFF.

The rearrangement uses TRBV4-2 and TRBJ1-4; 7 bases agree with TRBD1. The CDR3 has 17 amino acids. Germline CDR1 LGHNA, CDR2 YNFKEQ. The J segment lost 8 bases and the V segment lost 1 base, leaving 13 bases of the junction unmatched. The CDR3, as DNA: TGTGCCAGCAGCCAAGCGGTCGGAGGGGGCGCAGGGGAAAAACTGTTTTTT. Encoded protein: CASSQAVGGGAGEKLFF.

This rearrangement joins TRBV12-5 to TRBJ2-1; D is perhaps TRBD2 (6 bases). CDR1 and CDR2 (germline): LGHNT, FRNRAP. The V end lost 6 bases, the J end lost 6 bases, and 24 bases lay between the germline ends. The CDR3 has 17 residues. The chain's CDR3 is CASGGGAVSRRVNEQFF. The CDR3 nucleotides read TGTGCTAGTGGCGGAGGGGCTGTATCCCGGCGAGTCAATGAGCAGTTCTTC.

V and J are TRBV13 and TRBJ2-5; TRBD1 aligns across 8 bases. From germline, CDR1 is PRHDT and CDR2 FYEKMQ (reference sequence). The CDR3 spans 15 residues. The junction had 6 bases not matched to a gene; V was cut back by 3 bases and J by 3 bases. The CDR3 region has the DNA TGTGCCAGCAGCTTTCCCGGGGGACAGGAAGAGACCCAGTACTTC. This gives the protein CASSFPGGQEETQYF. Full variable domain (remainder filled in from reference TRBV13 and TRBJ2-5): AAGVIQSPRHLIKEKRETATLKCYPIPRHDTVYWYQQGPGQDPQFLISFYEKMQSDKGSIPDRFSAQQFSDYHSELNMSSLELGDSALYFCASSFPGGQEETQYFGPGTRLLVL.

V usage is TRBV28 and J usage is TRBJ2-3; unclear D gene. This CDR3 region has 13 residues. Germline-derived CDR1 and CDR2 are MDHEN and SYDVKM. The ends were cut back, 2 bases at V and 5 bases at J, with 8 bases in the middle. The CDR3 DNA reads TGTGCCAGCAGTTTAGAGTCTCGAGATACGCAGTATTTT. Its protein is CASSLESRDTQYF.

The chain employs TRBV5-1 and TRBJ1-5, with D perhaps TRBD1 (5 bases). Germline V gene data show CDR1 as SGHRS and CDR2 as YFSETQ. V was clipped by 0 bases and J by 10 bases, with 8 bases between them. The CDR3 has 12 amino acids. CDR3 DNA sequence: TGCGCCAGCAGCTTGGAAGGGGAACCCCAGCATTTT. Its protein product is CASSLEGEPQHF.

The genes are TRBV6-5 and TRBJ2-1, with D perhaps matching TRBD2 (6 bases). The germline V and J ends were trimmed by 8 bases and 12 bases, with 14 bases remaining between them. The germline gives CDR1 MNHEY, CDR2 SVGAGI. This CDR3 comprises 11 residues. The CDR3 DNA sequence: TGTGCCAGCGTTACTGCGGGGAGGCAGTTCTTC. It is translated as CASVTAGRQFF.

The genes are TRBV9 and TRBJ1-2; perhaps TRBD1 as D (6 bases). Trimming left V 2 bases short and J 4 bases short, with 9 bases between. The germline CDR1 and CDR2 sequences are SGDLS and YYNGEE. CDR3 length: 13 residues. CDR3 sequence reads: CASSVGQPYGYTF. For the CDR3, the DNA is TGTGCCAGCAGCGTCGGACAGCCCTATGGCTACACCTTC.

This chain joins TRBV27 and TRBJ1-5; D call uncertain. Germline V gives CDR1 MNHEY, CDR2 SMNVEV (reference sequence). The CDR3 consists of 14 residues. Trimming removed 2 bases from V and 4 bases from J, with 9 bases in between. The CDR3 is CASSLARNNQPQHF. In nucleotides, the CDR3 is TGTGCCAGCAGTTTAGCGAGGAATAATCAGCCCCAGCATTTT.

The chain has TRBV2 and TRBJ1-3; D is unclear. Between the trimmed V and J ends, which lost 11 bases and 1 base, there was a span of 15 bases. The CDR3 covers 14 residues. Per germline, CDR1 SNHLY and CDR2 FYNNEI. For the CDR3, the DNA is TGTGCCGGGGAGTTTCAAGGGTCTGGAAACACCATATATTTT. Protein product: CAGEFQGSGNTIYF. The variable domain in full, with the rest retrieved from reference TRBV2 and TRBJ1-3, is EPEVTQTPSHQVTQMGQEVILRCVPISNHLYFYWYRQILGQKVEFLVSFYNNEISEKSEIFDDQFSVERPDGSNFTLKIRSTKLEDSAMYFCAGEFQGSGNTIYFGEGSWLTVV.